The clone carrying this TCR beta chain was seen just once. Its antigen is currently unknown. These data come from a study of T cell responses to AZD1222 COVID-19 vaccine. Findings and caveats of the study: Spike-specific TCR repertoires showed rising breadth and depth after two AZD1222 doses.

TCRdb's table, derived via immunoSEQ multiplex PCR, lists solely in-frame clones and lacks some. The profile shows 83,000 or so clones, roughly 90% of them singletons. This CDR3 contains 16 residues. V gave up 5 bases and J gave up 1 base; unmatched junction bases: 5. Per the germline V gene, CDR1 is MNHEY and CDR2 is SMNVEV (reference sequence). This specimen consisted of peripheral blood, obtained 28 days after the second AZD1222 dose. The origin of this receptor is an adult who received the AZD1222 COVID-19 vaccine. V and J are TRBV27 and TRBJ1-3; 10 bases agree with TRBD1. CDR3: CASSPWGQGSGNTIYF. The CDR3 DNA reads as TGTGCCAGCAGTCCTTGGGGACAGGGGTCTGGAAACACCATATATTTT.